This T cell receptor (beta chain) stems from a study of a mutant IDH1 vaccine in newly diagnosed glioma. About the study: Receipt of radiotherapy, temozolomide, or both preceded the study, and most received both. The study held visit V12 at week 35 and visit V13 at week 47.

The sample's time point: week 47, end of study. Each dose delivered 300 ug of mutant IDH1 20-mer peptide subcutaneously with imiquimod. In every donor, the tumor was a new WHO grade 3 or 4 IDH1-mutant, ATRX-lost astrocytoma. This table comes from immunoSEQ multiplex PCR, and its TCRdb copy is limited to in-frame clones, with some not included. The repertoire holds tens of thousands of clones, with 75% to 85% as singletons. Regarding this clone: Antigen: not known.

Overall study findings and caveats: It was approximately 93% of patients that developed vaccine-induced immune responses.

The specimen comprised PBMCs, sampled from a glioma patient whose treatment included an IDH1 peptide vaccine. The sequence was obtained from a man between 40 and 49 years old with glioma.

The chain's CDR3 is CAIKSDRVNNEQFF. CDR3 sequence (DNA): TGTGCCATCAAGTCGGACAGGGTAAACAATGAGCAGTTCTTC. This chain connects TRBV10-3 to TRBJ2-1; 8 bases are a match to TRBD1. This CDR3 is built from 14 residues. After removal of 7 bases from V and 5 bases from J, the junction contained 7 bases not matched to a gene. Germline CDR1 ENHRY, CDR2 SYGVKD.